These 30 T cell receptor delta chains share one sample of origin, sequenced in a study of DNA immune sequencing with unique molecular identifiers. A 32-plex genomic DNA assay used primers for all 8 TRDV and 4 TRDJ genes. In roughly 3 barcoding PCR cycles, molecules received a 12-nucleotide UMI, then adapter PCR followed. TCRdb used CATT to re-call clones from the multiplex PCR reads. Of approximately 1,900 delta-chain clones listed, around 6.2% were seen once; the top ten hold roughly 51%. Sequenced sample: gamma-delta T cells from buffy coat blood. These receptors came from a human donor in good health.

The chain is built from TRDV2 and TRDJ1; 7 bases agree with TRDD3. TCRdb does not report a J gene; here it was assigned by matching the DNA to germline references. With 1 base clipped from V and 0 bases from J, the junction kept 37 bases outside the gene matches. Germline V CDR1 and CDR2: GEAIGNYY, EKD. The CDR3 contains 26 residues. CDR3 amino acids: CACDTLRLNPLFEGYSSPSYTDKLIF. CDR3 nucleotide sequence: TGTGCCTGTGACACTCTACGCCTAAACCCCCTCTTTGAGGGATACTCATCCCCCTCCTACACCGATAAACTCATCTTT.

This clone was counted between two and nine times. The chain carries TRAV29/DV5 and TRDJ1; 7 nucleotides align to TRDD2. The J gene comes from matching the DNA to germline here; TCRdb lacks it. The CDR3 loop spans 16 amino acids. Germline CDR1 and CDR2: NSMFDY and ISSIKDK. The J segment lost 0 bases and the V segment lost 3 bases, leaving 11 bases of the junction unmatched. DNA for the CDR3: TGTGCAGCAACCCTTCCTTCTTACCTGTACACCGATAAACTCATCTTT. Amino acid sequence: CAATLPSYLYTDKLIF.

By share of the sample, this clone is medium-sized. The chain links TRDV2 to TRDJ1; TRDD3 matches 8 bases. This CDR3 comprises 17 residues. V lost 4 bases, J lost 0 bases, and 12 bases stayed unmatched. Germline CDR1 reads GEAIGNYY; CDR2 reads EKD. The CDR3 DNA sequence: TGTGCCTGTGAATATCTGGGGGACAAAATCTACACCGATAAACTCATCTTT. The encoded protein is CACEYLGDKIYTDKLIF.

For this clone: TCRdb's entry gives the protein of a much larger clone, which mismatches this DNA's translation at residue 24, likely from a read error; the protein reported here is translated from the DNA. The chain recombines TRDV1 with TRDJ1, with 8 bases fitting TRDD2. No J segment appears in TCRdb, so it was assigned here by matching the sequence to germline. Germline V CDR1 and CDR2: TSWWSYY, QGS. The CDR3 contains 30 residues. The trim removed 1 base at V and 1 base at J, leaving 47 bases unmatched. The CDR3 loop is CALGEQGPSPSYPWKGYWGFTPTFTDKLIF. Written as DNA, the CDR3 is TGTGCTCTTGGGGAACAAGGGCCCTCGCCTTCCTATCCGTGGAAGGGCTATTGGGGGTTCACGCCCACATTCACCGATAAACTCATCTTT.

This clone qualifies as large (0.1 to 1%). Within the sample, other DNA sequences also encode this same CDR3. The gene calls are TRDV2 and TRDJ1, with 12 bases that match TRDD3. CDR1 is GEAIGNYY and CDR2 is EKD in the germline V gene. The CDR3 has 19 residues. With V trimmed by 0 bases and J by 2 bases, 12 bases remained unmatched. The CDR3 DNA reads TGTGCCTGTGACACCGTCAGATCTGGGGGATACGGTGAAACCGATAAACTCATCTTT. This encodes CACDTVRSGGYGETDKLIF.

This clone is termed medium-sized. The chain combines TRDV1 with TRDJ1; perhaps TRDD3 as D (8 bases). Germline matching of the DNA provided the J gene here, since TCRdb leaves it blank. V was clipped by 5 bases and J by 2 bases, with 45 bases between them. This CDR3 has 25 amino acids. The germline V gene encodes CDR1 TSWWSYY and CDR2 QGS. Written as DNA, the CDR3 is TGTGCTCTTGGGATGCCCCCGGTATTCCTACTCTTTACTGGGGGCCCCCGGTGGGGTACCGATAAACTCATCTTT. It encodes CALGMPPVFLLFTGGPRWGTDKLIF.

By sample fraction, this clone is medium-sized. It differs at one base from a far larger clone, so likely a read error. The identical CDR3 is also encoded by other nucleotide sequences in the sample. The chain joins TRDV2 to TRDJ1, with 7 bases aligning to TRDD3. V shed 3 bases, J shed 0 bases, and the junction held 15 bases outside the gene matches. CDR1 is GEAIGNYY, CDR2 EKD, per germline. The CDR3 loop spans 18 amino acids. CDR3 coding DNA: TGTGCCTGTGACCCAGTACTGGGGACTCTTCCCTACACCGATAAACTCATCTTT. Encoded protein: CACDPVLGTLPYTDKLIF.

With regard to this clone: This likely came from a read error, as a far larger clone is one base away. Distinct nucleotide sequences in the sample also encode this CDR3. The chain couples TRDV2 to TRDJ1; possibly TRDD3 for D (6 bases). The CDR3 spans 14 residues. Germline CDR1 and CDR2: GEAIGNYY and EKD. The CDR3 DNA is TGTGCCTGTGACACCCTACTGGGAGGCGATAAACTAATCTTT. It yields the protein CACDTLLGGDKLIF.

By sample share, this clone is large (0.1 to 1%). Other DNA sequences of this sample code for an identical CDR3. The chain joins TRDV2 to TRDJ3, with TRDD3 matching over 11 bases. CDR3 length: 21 amino acids. Trimming removed 2 bases from V and 0 bases from J; junction bases left unmatched: 11. Germline CDR1 and CDR2: GEAIGNYY and EKD. This CDR3 is CACDILGDKPSSSWDTRQMFF. CDR3 nucleotides: TGTGCCTGTGACATACTGGGGGATAAGCCCTCGAGCTCCTGGGACACCCGACAGATGTTTTTC.

The J gene is TRDJ1; the V gene was not called; the table's D call of TRDD3 was not tested on the DNA. The CDR3 extends over 20 amino acids. Here the CDR3 DNA reads TGTGCTCTTGGGGAAGGGCCTTATCTGGATTACTGGGGGAGCTCCGATAAACTCATCTTT. Its protein is CALGEGPYLDYWGSSDKLIF.

A word on this clone: TCRdb attributes to this sequence the protein of a much larger clone, which differs from the DNA translation at residue 8; a read error is likely, and the protein displayed is translated from the DNA. The chain links TRDV2 to TRDJ1, with 9 bases lining up with TRDD3. This CDR3 has 20 amino acids. The ends lost 1 base at V and 1 base at J; junction bases unmatched: 18. CDR1 is GEAIGNYY, CDR2 EKD, per germline. CDR3: CACDTLGLGIRQSSTDKLIF. CDR3 bases: TGTGCCTGTGACACGCTTGGCTTGGGGATACGGCAATCAAGCACCGATAAACTCATCTTT.

The table lists this clone with a few counts. TCRdb pairs this DNA with a much larger clone's protein that differs at residue 13, likely a read error; the protein shown was translated from the DNA. The rearrangement joins TRDV2 to TRDJ3; TRDD3 matches at 13 bases. In germline, CDR1 is GEAIGNYY, CDR2 EKD. The CDR3 consists of 20 residues. V shed 0 bases, J shed 6 bases, and the junction held 10 bases outside the gene matches. CDR3 sequence: CACDTVLGDTQTSDTRQMFF. In DNA, the CDR3 is TGTGCCTGTGACACCGTACTGGGGGATACGCAAACCTCGGACACCCGACAGATGTTTTTC.

This clone is classed as large. V is TRDV2 and J is TRDJ1; a possible D gene is TRDD3 (6 bases). Per germline, CDR1 GEAIGNYY and CDR2 EKD. The CDR3 runs to 16 residues. Trimming cost V 0 bases and J 0 bases, with 13 bases left between them. In DNA form, the CDR3 reads TGTGCCTGTGACACCGTCTGGGGAGGGAACACCGATAAACTCATCTTT. Its protein product is CACDTVWGGNTDKLIF.

As concerns this clone: TCRdb shows a much larger clone's protein in place of this DNA's translation, and the two differ at residue 20, likely through a read error; the protein shown is translated from the DNA. V and J are TRDV1 and TRDJ1; 9 bases are shared with TRDD3. The CDR3 loop spans 24 amino acids. Germline V CDR1 and CDR2: TSWWSYY, QGS. The CDR3 nucleotides are TGTGCTCTTGGGGTGTCCCCCCTTGGCCCTGGGGATACGAGTACCCCTCCGTACACCTATAAACTCATCTTT. Encoded protein: CALGVSPLGPGDTSTPPYTYKLIF.

This clone occurred many times. The genes are TRAV29/DV5 and TRDJ1; TRDD3 matches at 8 bases. TCRdb is silent on the J gene; assignment here came from matching the DNA to germline. CDR1 NSMFDY and CDR2 ISSIKDK come from the germline V gene. V gave up 0 bases and J gave up 0 bases; unmatched junction bases: 31. The CDR3 has 24 amino acids. The CDR3 DNA sequence: TGTGCAGCAAGCGCGAGGGGCAGCGGGGCCTCGATCCCGGCGGTACTGGGGGACACCGATAAACTCATCTTT. Translation gives CAASARGSGASIPAVLGDTDKLIF.

This clone is medium-sized by share. This sample includes further DNA sequences coding for the same CDR3. V is TRDV2 and J is TRDJ1, with 13 bases identical to TRDD3. The germline V gene has CDR1 GEAIGNYY and CDR2 EKD. The V gene end was trimmed by 2 bases and the J gene end by 3 bases; junction bases not matched to a gene: 11. This CDR3 comprises 18 residues. Written as DNA, the CDR3 is TGTGCCTGTGACAACGTACTGGGGGATACGCTTGGGTCCGATAAACTCATCTTT. Translated, it gives CACDNVLGDTLGSDKLIF.

This clone was detected many times. The chain recombines TRDV1 with TRDJ1, with 12 bases identical to TRDD3. TCRdb gives no J gene; it was assigned here by matching the DNA to germline. With V trimmed by 3 bases and J by 0 bases, 26 bases remained unmatched. The CDR3 consists of 24 residues. CDR1 and CDR2 from the germline V gene are TSWWSYY and QGS. Here the CDR3 reads CALGDLELPSSGGYAHCHTDKLIF. The CDR3 DNA reads as TGTGCTCTTGGGGATCTCGAGCTGCCTTCCTCTGGGGGATACGCTCATTGTCACACCGATAAACTCATCTTT.

The table lists this clone with a few counts. The protein TCRdb lists belongs to a much larger clone and differs from this DNA's translation at residue 6, which points to a read error; the protein shown is made from the DNA. V gene TRDV2 combines with J gene TRDJ3; 9 nucleotides match TRDD3. This CDR3 has 20 amino acids. From germline, CDR1 is GEAIGNYY and CDR2 EKD. V lost 0 bases, J lost 0 bases, and 8 bases stayed unmatched. The CDR3 DNA is TGTGCCTGTGACACCGCTGGGGGATCCTCCCTCTCCTGGGACACCCGACAGATGTTTTTC. Protein sequence: CACDTAGGSSLSWDTRQMFF.

This clone has only a few counts. A far larger clone lies a single base away; this is likely a read error. Within the sample, other DNA sequences also encode this same CDR3. The rearrangement uses TRDV1 and TRDJ1; TRDD3 matches 9 bases. TCRdb supplies no J gene; here it was assigned by aligning the nucleotide sequence to germline. The CDR3 runs to 24 residues. CDR1 is TSWWSYY and CDR2 is QGS in the germline V gene. DNA of the CDR3: TGTGCTCTTGGGGTGTCCCCCCTTGGCCCTGGGGATACGAGTACCCCTCCGTACACGGATAAACTCATCTTT. As protein: CALGVSPLGPGDTSTPPYTDKLIF.

About this clone itself: With a far larger clone one base away, a read error is the likely cause. Other nucleotide sequences in the sample specify the same CDR3. The rearrangement joins TRDV2 to TRDJ1; perhaps TRDD3 as D (6 bases). V gave up 0 bases and J gave up 2 bases, with 24 bases separating them. The CDR3 contains 19 residues. The germline V gene encodes CDR1 GEAIGNYY and CDR2 EKD. The CDR3: CACDTVFLGSVGATDKLIF. DNA for the CDR3: TGTGCCTGTGACACCGTATTCTTGGGATCGGTGGGGGCTACCGATAAACTCATCTTT.

Points on this clone: The mismatch at residue 24 between this DNA's translation and the TCRdb protein of a much larger clone likely reflects a read error; the protein shown is translated from the DNA. The V gene is listed as TRDV1; no J gene was called; the DNA was not used to check the table's D call, TRDD3. This CDR3 has 26 amino acids. The germline CDR1 and CDR2 sequences are TSWWSYY and QGS. DNA of the CDR3: TGTGCTCTTGGGGAATCGGCCCCCTACCACCCCCCTCACTGGGGGATACGCGGCATACCTCTCGATAAACACATCTTT. The encoded protein is CALGESAPYHPPHWGIRGIPLDKHIF.

The DNA of the CDR3 is TGTGCCTGTGACTCCTTGCGCCGAGGGGATCGCCCCAAGAGGGCCGATAAACTCATCTTT. This sequence encodes CACDSLRRGDRPKRADKLIF. The V gene is uncalled and the J gene is TRDJ1; the DNA was not used to check the table's D call, TRDD3. This CDR3 comprises 20 residues.

This clone was counted a few times. Given a far larger clone just one base away, this is likely a sequencing read error. Other DNA sequences in this specimen translate into the identical CDR3. CDR3: CACDPVGGTNRYTDKLIF. DNA of the CDR3: TGTGCCTGTGACCCTGTCGGGGGCACAAATCGTTACACCGATAAACTCATCTTT. This chain joins TRDV2 and TRDJ1; D perhaps matches TRDD3 (5 bases). CDR3 size: 18 residues. Deletions cut 3 bases from V and 0 bases from J, with 22 bases between. Germline V CDR1 and CDR2: GEAIGNYY, EKD.

This clone showed up just a few times. The protein recorded in TCRdb matches a much larger clone and deviates from this DNA's translation at residue 13, suggesting a read error; the protein here is obtained by translating the DNA. The chain uses TRDV2 and TRDJ1; 12 nucleotides agree with TRDD3. The CDR3 has 17 amino acids. In germline, CDR1 is GEAIGNYY, CDR2 EKD. CDR3 sequence: CACDPLAGGYGTEKLIF. Here the CDR3 DNA reads TGTGCCTGTGACCCTTTGGCTGGGGGATACGGGACCGAAAAACTCATCTTT.

This clone appeared a few times. The chain has TRDV1 and TRDJ1; 9 bases fit TRDD3. The J gene, not given by TCRdb, was assigned here from a germline match of the nucleotide sequence. Germline V lookup: CDR1 TSWWSYY, CDR2 QGS. The CDR3 runs to 23 residues. J lost 1 base, V lost 2 bases, and 26 bases had no gene match. CDR3 DNA sequence: TGTGCTCTTGGGGAATGGGAGAAGTACTGGGGGAAACCGCATTTAACCGGCACCGATAAACTCATCTTT. Its protein is CALGEWEKYWGKPHLTGTDKLIF.

A note on this clone: A far larger clone differs by one base, so this is likely a read error. Other DNA sequences of this sample code for an identical CDR3. The V and J genes are TRDV2 and TRDJ3, with D perhaps matching TRDD3 (5 bases). The V gene's germline CDR1 is GEAIGNYY and CDR2 EKD. CDR3 length equals 18 residues. V was pared by 5 bases and J by 0 bases, with 16 bases between. The chain's CDR3 is CACVYLGTGSWDTRQMFF. Written as DNA, the CDR3 is TGTGCCTGTGTCTACCTGGGAACCGGCTCCTGGGACACCCGACAGATGTTTTTC.

This clone was seen more than once but under ten times. Translating this DNA gives a protein that differs at residue 14 from the TCRdb one, which belongs to a much larger clone; a read error is likely, and the protein shown is this translation. The genes are TRDV2 and TRDJ2; 7 bases fit TRDD3. The assigned J gene may be wrong: the sequence end matches TRDJ1 better. CDR3 size: 18 residues. Germline CDR1 and CDR2: GEAIGNYY and EKD. The CDR3 here is CACDFTGVSPEGTYKLIF. CDR3 bases: TGTGCCTGTGATTTTACTGGGGTCTCCCCAGAGGGCACCTATAAACTCATCTTT.

Only a few counts were recorded for this clone. This DNA's translation and the protein TCRdb lists, from a much larger clone, do not match at residue 4, likely due to a read error; the protein shown is translated from the DNA. CDR3 sequence (DNA): TGTGCCTGTAACACCGTCCGGGGGACGTCGATACGCTCCTACACCGATAAACTCATCTTT. Amino acids: CACNTVRGTSIRSYTDKLIF. The chain is built from TRDV2 and TRDJ1; D may be TRDD3 (6 bases). The germline CDR1 and CDR2 sequences are GEAIGNYY and EKD. CDR3 length: 20 amino acids.

This clone showed up just a few times. This DNA's translation and the protein TCRdb lists, from a much larger clone, do not match at residue 3, likely due to a read error; the protein shown is translated from the DNA. The gene calls are TRDV2 and TRDJ1, with TRDD3 identical over 7 bases. Per the germline V gene, CDR1 is GEAIGNYY and CDR2 is EKD. There are 18 residues in the CDR3. In nucleotides, the CDR3 is TGTGCCTTTGACCCGGTACTGGGGACTCTTCCCTACACCGATAAACTCATCTTT. The encoded protein is CAFDPVLGTLPYTDKLIF.

By share, this clone counts as large. V gene TRDV2 combines with J gene TRDJ1; 7 bases fit TRDD3. This CDR3 has 17 residues. The junction had 9 bases not matched to a gene; V was cut back by 0 bases and J by 0 bases. The V gene's germline CDR1 is GEAIGNYY and CDR2 EKD. CDR3 amino acids: CACDTVSGGPYTDKLIF. Here the CDR3 DNA reads TGTGCCTGTGACACCGTAAGTGGGGGACCGTACACCGATAAACTCATCTTT.